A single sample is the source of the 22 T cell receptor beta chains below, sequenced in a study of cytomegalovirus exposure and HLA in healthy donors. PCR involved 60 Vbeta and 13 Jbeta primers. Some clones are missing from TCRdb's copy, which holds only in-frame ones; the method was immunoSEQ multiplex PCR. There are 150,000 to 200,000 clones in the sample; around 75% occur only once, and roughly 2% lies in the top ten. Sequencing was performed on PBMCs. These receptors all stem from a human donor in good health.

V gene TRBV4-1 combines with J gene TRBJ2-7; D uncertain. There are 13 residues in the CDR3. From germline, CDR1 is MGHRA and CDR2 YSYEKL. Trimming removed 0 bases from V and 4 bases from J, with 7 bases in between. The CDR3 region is CASSQDISYEQYF. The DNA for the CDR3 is TGCGCCAGCAGCCAAGATATCTCGTACGAGCAGTACTTC.

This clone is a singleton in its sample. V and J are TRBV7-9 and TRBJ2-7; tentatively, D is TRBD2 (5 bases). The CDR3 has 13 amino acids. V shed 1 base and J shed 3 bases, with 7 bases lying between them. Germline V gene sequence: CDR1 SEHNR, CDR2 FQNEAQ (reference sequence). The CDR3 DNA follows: TGTGCCAGCAGCTTAGTTGCGGGCTACGAGCAGTACTTC. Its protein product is CASSLVAGYEQYF.

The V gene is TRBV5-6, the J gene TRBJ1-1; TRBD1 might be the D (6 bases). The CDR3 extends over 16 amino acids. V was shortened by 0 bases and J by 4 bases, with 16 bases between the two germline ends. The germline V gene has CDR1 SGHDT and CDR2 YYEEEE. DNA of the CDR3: TGTGCCAGCAGCTTGGAGATGGGGGCTCCGGGCACTGAAGCTTTCTTT. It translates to CASSLEMGAPGTEAFF.

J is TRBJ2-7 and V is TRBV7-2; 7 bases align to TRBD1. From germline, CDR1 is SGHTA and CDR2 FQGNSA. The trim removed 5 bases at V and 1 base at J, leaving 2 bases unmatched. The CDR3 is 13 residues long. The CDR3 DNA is TGTGCCAGCAGCCGGGACAGTTCCTACGAGCAGTACTTC. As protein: CASSRDSSYEQYF.

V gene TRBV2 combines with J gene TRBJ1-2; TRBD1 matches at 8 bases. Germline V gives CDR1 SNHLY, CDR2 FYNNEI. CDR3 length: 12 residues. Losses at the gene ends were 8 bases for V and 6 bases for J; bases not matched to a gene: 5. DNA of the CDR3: TGTGCCAGCGGACAGGGCTGGCATGGCTACACCTTC. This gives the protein CASGQGWHGYTF.

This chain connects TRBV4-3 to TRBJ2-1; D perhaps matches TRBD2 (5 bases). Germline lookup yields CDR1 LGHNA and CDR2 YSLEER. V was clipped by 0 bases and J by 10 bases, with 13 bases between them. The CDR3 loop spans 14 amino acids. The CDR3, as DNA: TGCGCCAGCAGCCAAGATAGGCGGGTGGGCGAGCAGTTCTTC. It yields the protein CASSQDRRVGEQFF.

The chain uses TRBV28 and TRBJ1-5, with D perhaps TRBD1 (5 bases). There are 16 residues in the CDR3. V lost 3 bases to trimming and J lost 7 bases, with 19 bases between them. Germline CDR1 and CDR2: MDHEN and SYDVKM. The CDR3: CASSFWRGVKSQPQHF. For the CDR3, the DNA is TGTGCCAGCAGTTTTTGGCGGGGCGTGAAAAGCCAGCCCCAGCATTTT.

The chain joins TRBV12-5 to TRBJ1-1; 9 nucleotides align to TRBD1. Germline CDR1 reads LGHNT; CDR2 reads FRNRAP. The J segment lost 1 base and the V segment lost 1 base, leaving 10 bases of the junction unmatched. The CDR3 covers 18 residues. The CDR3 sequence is CASGLDSPTGGGNTEAFF. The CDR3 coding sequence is TGTGCTAGTGGTTTGGACTCCCCGACAGGGGGGGGGAACACTGAAGCTTTCTTT.

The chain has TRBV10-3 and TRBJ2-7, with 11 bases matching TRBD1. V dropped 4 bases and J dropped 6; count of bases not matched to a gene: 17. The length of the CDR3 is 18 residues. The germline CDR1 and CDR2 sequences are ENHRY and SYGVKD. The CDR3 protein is CAISGHLLNRDRGGEQYF. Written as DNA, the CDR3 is TGTGCCATCAGTGGACACCTATTGAACCGGGACAGGGGGGGCGAGCAGTACTTC.

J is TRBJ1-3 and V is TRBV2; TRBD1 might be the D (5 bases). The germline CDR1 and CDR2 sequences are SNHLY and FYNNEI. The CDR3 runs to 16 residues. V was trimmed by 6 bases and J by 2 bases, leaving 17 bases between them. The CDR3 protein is CASSDPWGAAGNTIYF. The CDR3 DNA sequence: TGTGCCAGCAGCGACCCCTGGGGCGCGGCTGGAAACACCATATATTTT.

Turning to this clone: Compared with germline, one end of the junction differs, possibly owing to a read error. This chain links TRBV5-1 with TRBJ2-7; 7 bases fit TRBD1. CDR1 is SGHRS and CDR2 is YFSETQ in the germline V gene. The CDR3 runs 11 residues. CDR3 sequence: CASRQGVYQVF. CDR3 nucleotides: TGCGCCAGCCGCCAGGGGGTATATCAAGTGTTC.

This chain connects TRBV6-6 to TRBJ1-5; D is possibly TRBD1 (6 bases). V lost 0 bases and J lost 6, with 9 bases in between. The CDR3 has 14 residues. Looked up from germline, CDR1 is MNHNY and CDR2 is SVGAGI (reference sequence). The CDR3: CASSYSRGGQPQHF. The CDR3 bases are TGTGCCAGCAGTTACTCGAGGGGGGGTCAGCCCCAGCATTTT.

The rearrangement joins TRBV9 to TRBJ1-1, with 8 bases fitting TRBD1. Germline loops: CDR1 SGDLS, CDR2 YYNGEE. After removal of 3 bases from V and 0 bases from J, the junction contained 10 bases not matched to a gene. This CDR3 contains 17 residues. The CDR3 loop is CASSGISRQGMNTEAFF. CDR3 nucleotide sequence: TGTGCCAGCAGCGGGATTTCCCGACAGGGGATGAACACTGAAGCTTTCTTT.

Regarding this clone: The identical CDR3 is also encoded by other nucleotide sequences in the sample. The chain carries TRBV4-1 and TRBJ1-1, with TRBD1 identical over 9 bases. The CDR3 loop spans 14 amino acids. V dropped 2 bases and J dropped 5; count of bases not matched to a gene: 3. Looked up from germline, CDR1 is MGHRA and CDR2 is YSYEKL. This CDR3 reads CASSQPTGGTEAFF. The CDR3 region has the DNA TGCGCCAGCAGCCAACCGACAGGGGGAACTGAAGCTTTCTTT.

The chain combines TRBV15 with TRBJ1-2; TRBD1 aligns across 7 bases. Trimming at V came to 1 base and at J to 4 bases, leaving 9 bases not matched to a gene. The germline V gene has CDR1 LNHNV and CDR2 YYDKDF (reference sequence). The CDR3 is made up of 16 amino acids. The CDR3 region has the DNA TGTGCCACCAGCAGAGTTTTCGCACAGGGGCTCTATGGCTACACCTTC. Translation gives CATSRVFAQGLYGYTF.

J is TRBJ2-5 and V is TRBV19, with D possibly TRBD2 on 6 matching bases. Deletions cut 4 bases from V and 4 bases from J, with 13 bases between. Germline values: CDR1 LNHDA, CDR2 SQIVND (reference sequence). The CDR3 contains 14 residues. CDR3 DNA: TGTGCCAGTAGTACGGGGGACCGCCCAGAGACCCAGTACTTC. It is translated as CASSTGDRPETQYF.

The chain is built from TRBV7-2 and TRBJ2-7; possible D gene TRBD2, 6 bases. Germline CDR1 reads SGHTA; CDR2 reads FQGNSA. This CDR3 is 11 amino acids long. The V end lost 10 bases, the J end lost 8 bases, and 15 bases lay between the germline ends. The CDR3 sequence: CATYGGAQQYF. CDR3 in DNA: TGTGCCACGTACGGAGGGGCACAGCAGTACTTC.

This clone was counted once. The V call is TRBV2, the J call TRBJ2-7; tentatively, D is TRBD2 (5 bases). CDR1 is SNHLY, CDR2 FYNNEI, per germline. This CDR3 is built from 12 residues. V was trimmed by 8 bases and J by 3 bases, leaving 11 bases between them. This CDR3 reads CASRGSVYEQYF. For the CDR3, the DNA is TGTGCCAGCCGGGGATCGGTCTACGAGCAGTACTTC.

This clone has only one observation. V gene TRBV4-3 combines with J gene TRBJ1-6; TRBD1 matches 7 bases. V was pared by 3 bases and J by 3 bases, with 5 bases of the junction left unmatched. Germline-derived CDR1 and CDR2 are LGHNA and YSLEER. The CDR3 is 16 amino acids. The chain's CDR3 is CASSHRGEFYNSPLHF. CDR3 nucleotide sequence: TGCGCCAGCAGCCACAGGGGGGAATTCTATAATTCACCCCTCCACTTT.

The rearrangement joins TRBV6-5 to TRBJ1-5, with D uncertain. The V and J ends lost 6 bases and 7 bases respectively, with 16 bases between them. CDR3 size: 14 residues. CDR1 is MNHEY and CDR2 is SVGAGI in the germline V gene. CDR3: CASSKQPGGQPQHF. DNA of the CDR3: TGTGCCAGCAGCAAACAACCGGGAGGACAGCCCCAGCATTTT.

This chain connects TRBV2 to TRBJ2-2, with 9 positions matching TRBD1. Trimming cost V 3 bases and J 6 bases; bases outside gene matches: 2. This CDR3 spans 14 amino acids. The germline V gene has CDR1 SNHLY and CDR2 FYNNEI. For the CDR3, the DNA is TGTGCCAGCAGTGACCGGACAGGGGCCGGGGAGCTGTTTTTT. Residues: CASSDRTGAGELFF.

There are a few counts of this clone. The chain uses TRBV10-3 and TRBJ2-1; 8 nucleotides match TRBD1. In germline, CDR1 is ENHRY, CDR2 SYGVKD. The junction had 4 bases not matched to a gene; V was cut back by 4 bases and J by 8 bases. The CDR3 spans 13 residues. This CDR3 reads CAISATGVDEQFF. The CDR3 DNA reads TGTGCCATCAGTGCGACAGGGGTGGATGAGCAGTTCTTC.